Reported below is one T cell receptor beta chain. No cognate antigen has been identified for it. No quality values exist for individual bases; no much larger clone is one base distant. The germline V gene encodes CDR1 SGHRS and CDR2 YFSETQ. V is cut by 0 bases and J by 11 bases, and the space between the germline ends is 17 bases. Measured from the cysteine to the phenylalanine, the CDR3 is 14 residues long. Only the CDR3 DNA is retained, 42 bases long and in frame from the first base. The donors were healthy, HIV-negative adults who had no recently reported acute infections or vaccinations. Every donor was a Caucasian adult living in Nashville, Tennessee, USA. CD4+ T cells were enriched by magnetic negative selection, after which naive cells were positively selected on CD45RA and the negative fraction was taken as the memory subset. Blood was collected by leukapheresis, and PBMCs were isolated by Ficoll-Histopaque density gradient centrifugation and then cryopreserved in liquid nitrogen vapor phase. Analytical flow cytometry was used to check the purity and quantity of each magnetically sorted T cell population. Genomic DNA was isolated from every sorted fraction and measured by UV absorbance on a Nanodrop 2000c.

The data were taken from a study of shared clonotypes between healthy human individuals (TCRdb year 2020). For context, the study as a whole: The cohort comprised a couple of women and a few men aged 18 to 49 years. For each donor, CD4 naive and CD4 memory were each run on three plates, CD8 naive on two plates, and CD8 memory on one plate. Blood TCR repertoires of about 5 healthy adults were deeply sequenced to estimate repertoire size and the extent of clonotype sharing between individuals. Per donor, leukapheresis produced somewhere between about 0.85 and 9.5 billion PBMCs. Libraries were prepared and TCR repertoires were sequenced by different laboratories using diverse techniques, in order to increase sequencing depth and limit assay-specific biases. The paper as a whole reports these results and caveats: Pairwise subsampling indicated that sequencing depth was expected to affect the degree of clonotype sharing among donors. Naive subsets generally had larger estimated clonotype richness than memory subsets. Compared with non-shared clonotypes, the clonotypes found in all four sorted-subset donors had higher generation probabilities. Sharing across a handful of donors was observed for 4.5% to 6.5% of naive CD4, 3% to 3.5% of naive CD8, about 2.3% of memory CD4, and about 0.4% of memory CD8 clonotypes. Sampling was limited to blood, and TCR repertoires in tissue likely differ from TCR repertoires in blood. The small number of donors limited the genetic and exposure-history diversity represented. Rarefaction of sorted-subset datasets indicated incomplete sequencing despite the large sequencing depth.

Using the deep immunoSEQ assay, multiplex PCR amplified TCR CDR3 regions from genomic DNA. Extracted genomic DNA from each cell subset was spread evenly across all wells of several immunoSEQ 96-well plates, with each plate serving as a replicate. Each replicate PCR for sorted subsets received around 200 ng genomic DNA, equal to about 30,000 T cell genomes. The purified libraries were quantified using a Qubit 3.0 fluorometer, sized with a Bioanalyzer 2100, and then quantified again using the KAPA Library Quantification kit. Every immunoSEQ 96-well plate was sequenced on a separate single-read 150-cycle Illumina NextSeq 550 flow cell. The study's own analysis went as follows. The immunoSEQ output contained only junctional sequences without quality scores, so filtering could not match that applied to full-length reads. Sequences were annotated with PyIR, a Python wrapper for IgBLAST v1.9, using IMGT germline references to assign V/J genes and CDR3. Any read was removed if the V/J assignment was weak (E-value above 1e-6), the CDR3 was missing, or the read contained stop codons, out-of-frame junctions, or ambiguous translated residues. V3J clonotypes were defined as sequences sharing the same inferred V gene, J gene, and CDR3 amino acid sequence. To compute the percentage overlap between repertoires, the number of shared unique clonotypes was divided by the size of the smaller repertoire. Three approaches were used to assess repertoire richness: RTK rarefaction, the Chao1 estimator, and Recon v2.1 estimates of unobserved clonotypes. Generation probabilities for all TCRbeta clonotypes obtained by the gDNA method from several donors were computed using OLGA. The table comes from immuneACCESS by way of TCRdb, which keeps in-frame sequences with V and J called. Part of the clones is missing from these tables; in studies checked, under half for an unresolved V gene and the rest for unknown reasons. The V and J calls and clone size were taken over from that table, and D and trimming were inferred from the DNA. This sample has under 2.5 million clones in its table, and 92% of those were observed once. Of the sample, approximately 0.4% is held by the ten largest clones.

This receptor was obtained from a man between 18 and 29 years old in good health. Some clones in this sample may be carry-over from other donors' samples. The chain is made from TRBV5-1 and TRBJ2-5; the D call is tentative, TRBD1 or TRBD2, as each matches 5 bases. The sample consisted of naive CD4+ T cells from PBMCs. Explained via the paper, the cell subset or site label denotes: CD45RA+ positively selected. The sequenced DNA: TGCGCCAGCAGCTTGGCTCGTGGGGCCAGGGAGCAGTACTTC. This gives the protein CASSLARGAREQYF.